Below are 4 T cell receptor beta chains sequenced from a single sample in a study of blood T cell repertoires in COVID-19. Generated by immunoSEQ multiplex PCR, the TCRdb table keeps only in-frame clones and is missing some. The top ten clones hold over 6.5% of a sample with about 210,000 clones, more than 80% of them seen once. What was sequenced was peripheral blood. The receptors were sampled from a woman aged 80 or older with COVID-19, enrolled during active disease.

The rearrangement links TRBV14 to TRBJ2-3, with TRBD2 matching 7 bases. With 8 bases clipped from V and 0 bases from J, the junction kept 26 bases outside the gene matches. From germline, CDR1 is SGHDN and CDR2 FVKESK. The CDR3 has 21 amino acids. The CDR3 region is CASRPPRAGLTWGASTDTQYF. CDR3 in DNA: TGTGCCAGCCGCCCCCCTCGAGCGGGGTTAACCTGGGGTGCTAGCACAGATACGCAGTATTTT.

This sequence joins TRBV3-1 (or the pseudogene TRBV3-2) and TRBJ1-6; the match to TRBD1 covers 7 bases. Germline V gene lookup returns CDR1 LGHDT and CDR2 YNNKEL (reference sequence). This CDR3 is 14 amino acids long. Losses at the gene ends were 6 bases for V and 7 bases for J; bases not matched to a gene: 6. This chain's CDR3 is CASSPGGINSPLHF. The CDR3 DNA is TGTGCCAGCAGTCCAGGGGGGATCAATTCACCCCTCCACTTT.

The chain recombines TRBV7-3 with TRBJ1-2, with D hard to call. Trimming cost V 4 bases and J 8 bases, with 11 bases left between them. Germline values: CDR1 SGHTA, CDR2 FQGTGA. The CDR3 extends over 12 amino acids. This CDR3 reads CASSSTLLGYTF. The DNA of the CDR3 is TGTGCCAGCAGCTCTACCCTTCTGGGCTACACCTTC.

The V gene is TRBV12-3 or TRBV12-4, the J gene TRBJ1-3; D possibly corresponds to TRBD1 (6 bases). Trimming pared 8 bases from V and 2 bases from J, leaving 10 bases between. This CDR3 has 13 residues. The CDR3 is CASGRGTGNTIYF. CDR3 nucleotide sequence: TGTGCCAGCGGCAGGGGAACTGGAAACACCATATATTTT.